This passage covers 5 T cell receptor beta chains from one sample sequenced in a study of blood T cell repertoires in COVID-19. TCRdb keeps only in-frame clones here, not all; method: immunoSEQ multiplex PCR. The sample lists approximately 670,000 clones, 80% to 90% seen once, with about 0.26% in the top ten. The specimen sequenced was peripheral blood. The receptors here all came from a woman under 30 with acute or convalescent COVID-19.

The gene calls are TRBV5-6 and TRBJ2-7; 10 bases are shared with TRBD1. The V and J ends lost 4 bases and 0 bases, in that order; junction bases with no gene match: 7. The germline V gene encodes CDR1 SGHDT and CDR2 YYEEEE. The CDR3 has 16 residues. In DNA, the CDR3 is TGTGCCAGCAGCCTTGGGACAGGGGCCTTCTCCTACGAGCAGTACTTC. Translation gives CASSLGTGAFSYEQYF.

The rearrangement links TRBV6-4 to TRBJ1-4; maybe TRBD1 (6 bases). The germline gives CDR1 MRHNA, CDR2 SNTAGT. The length of the CDR3 is 14 residues. Trimming took off 10 bases at V and 3 bases at J, with 15 bases between the two ends. CDR3 sequence reads: CAKLRTASNEKLFF. CDR3 nucleotides: TGTGCCAAACTACGGACAGCTTCTAATGAAAAACTGTTTTTT.

The rearrangement joins TRBV11-3 to TRBJ2-7; D perhaps matches TRBD2 (6 bases). The V end was cut by 5 bases, the J end by 4 bases, with 9 bases between. The V gene's germline CDR1 is SGHNT and CDR2 YENEEA. The CDR3 contains 12 residues. CDR3 nucleotide sequence: TGTGCCAGCAGCGCCGGGGGTTACGAGCAGTACTTC. This translates into CASSAGGYEQYF.

The chain uses TRBV19 and TRBJ1-2, with TRBD1 identical over 7 bases. CDR1 is LNHDA, CDR2 SQIVND, per germline (reference sequence). This CDR3 is built from 12 residues. The J segment lost 9 bases and the V segment lost 6 bases, leaving 7 bases of the junction unmatched. Here the CDR3 DNA reads TGTGCCAGTAGCGACAGGGCGCAAAGCTACACCTTC. Its protein is CASSDRAQSYTF. Supplemented by reference TRBV19 and TRBJ1-2, the full variable domain reads DGGITQSPKYLFRKEGQNVTLSCEQNLNHDAMYWYRQDPGQGLRLIYYSQIVNDFQKGDIAEGYSVSREKKESFPLTVTSAQKNPTAFYLCASSDRAQSYTFGSGTRLTVV.

The chain is built from TRBV2 and TRBJ1-1; 7 bases match TRBD1. V lost 5 bases to trimming and J lost 1 base; unmatched junction nucleotides: 7. The CDR3 runs 15 residues. The germline V gene has CDR1 SNHLY and CDR2 FYNNEI. CDR3 nucleotide sequence: TGTGCCAGCAGTTCGACAGGGAACGGGAACACTGAAGCTTTCTTT. This gives the protein CASSSTGNGNTEAFF. The full variable domain, with the rest looked up from reference TRBV2 and TRBJ1-1, is EPEVTQTPSHQVTQMGQEVILRCVPISNHLYFYWYRQILGQKVEFLVSFYNNEISEKSEIFDDQFSVERPDGSNFTLKIRSTKLEDSAMYFCASSSTGNGNTEAFFGQGTRLTVV.